What follows describes a single T cell receptor beta chain. The CDR3 runs to 15 residues. The V end lost 0 bases, the J end lost 3 bases, and 9 bases lay between the germline ends. Germline CDR1 reads SGHVS; CDR2 reads FQNEAQ. These data are taken from a study of T cell changes during pregnancy in multiple sclerosis. The data were produced by immunoSEQ multiplex PCR, yet TCRdb's version contains in-frame clones alone and is incomplete. Of fewer than 50,000 clones listed, around 90% are singletons. The clonotype was recovered from a female donor with multiple sclerosis, enrolled in a pregnancy study. V and J are TRBV7-8 and TRBJ1-5; no firm D call. The sequences come from CD8+ T cells from peripheral blood mononuclear cells, collected in the first trimester of pregnancy. CDR3: CASSLAYSSNQPQHF. CDR3 in DNA: TGTGCCAGCAGCTTAGCCTACAGTTCCAATCAGCCCCAGCATTTT.